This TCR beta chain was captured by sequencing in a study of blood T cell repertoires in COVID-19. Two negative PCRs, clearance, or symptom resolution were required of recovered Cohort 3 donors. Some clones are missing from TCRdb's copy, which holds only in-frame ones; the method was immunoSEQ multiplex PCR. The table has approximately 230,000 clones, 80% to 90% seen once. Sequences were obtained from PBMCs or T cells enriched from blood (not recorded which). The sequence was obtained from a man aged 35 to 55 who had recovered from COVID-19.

CDR3 sequence reads: CASTTRGRGYGYTF. CDR3 DNA: TGTGCCAGCACCACCCGGGGCAGGGGCTATGGCTACACCTTC. V is TRBV7-9 and J is TRBJ1-2; maybe TRBD1 (6 bases). Germline V CDR1 and CDR2: SEHNR, FQNEAQ (reference sequence). The CDR3 is 14 amino acids. Trimming shortened V by 7 bases and J by 4 bases, and 16 bases separated the two germline ends.